Shown below are 7 T cell receptor beta chains from a single sample sequenced in a study of T cells in localized non-small cell lung cancer. The assay was immunoSEQ multiplex PCR, and TCRdb's table has in-frame clones only and misses some. The table has about 72,000 clones, roughly 86% seen once. The sample here was peripheral blood, taken before any cancer treatment. The receptor source for this set is a female donor over 55 with stage I lung adenocarcinoma.

This clone was detected only once. The rearrangement uses TRBV18 and TRBJ1-3; 9 nucleotides agree with TRBD1. Germline loops: CDR1 KGHSH, CDR2 LQKENI. The CDR3 sequence is 15 residues long. Trimming cost V 3 bases and J 4 bases; bases outside gene matches: 4. The DNA of the CDR3 is TGTGCCAGCTCACCTGGACAGGGGCCGGGAAACACCATATATTTT. Encoded protein: CASSPGQGPGNTIYF.

This chain joins TRBV18 and TRBJ2-7; 9 bases align to TRBD2. V dropped 3 bases and J dropped 4; count of bases not matched to a gene: 13. The V gene's germline CDR1 is KGHSH and CDR2 LQKENI. The CDR3 totals 17 residues. CDR3 residues: CASSPPGSGSKLYEQYF. The CDR3 DNA sequence: TGTGCCAGCTCACCTCCGGGTAGCGGGAGTAAATTATACGAGCAGTACTTC.

This chain joins TRBV5-6 and TRBJ1-6, with 7 nucleotides matching TRBD1. Germline values: CDR1 SGHDT, CDR2 YYEEEE. CDR3 length equals 14 residues. With 4 bases clipped from V and 9 bases from J, the junction kept 7 bases outside the gene matches. The CDR3 bases are TGTGCCAGCAGCCCCCGGGACAGAGCTTCACCCCTCCACTTT. Translating gives CASSPRDRASPLHF.

This chain connects TRBV5-4 to TRBJ2-6; the D is unclear. This CDR3 has 14 amino acids. V lost 2 bases, J lost 0 bases, and 3 bases lay in between. Germline-derived CDR1 and CDR2 are SGHNT and YYREEE (reference sequence). The CDR3 DNA is TGTGCCAGCAGCTTTTACTCTGGGGCCAACGTCCTGACTTTC. This sequence encodes CASSFYSGANVLTF.

V gene TRBV6-1 combines with J gene TRBJ1-3; D remains ambiguous. There are 16 residues in the CDR3. Per the germline V gene, CDR1 is MNHNS and CDR2 is SASEGT. Trimming removed 0 bases from V and 8 bases from J, with 17 bases in between. CDR3 loop: CASSEAYGVPWDTIYF. The CDR3 region has the DNA TGTGCCAGCAGTGAAGCGTACGGGGTTCCCTGGGACACCATATATTTT.

This clone was seen more than once but under ten times. This chain uses TRBV7-3 with TRBJ1-2; no firm D call. V was cut by 2 bases and J by 8 bases, with 15 bases left in between. Germline CDR1 and CDR2: SGHTA and FQGTGA. The CDR3 length is 14 residues. As DNA, the CDR3 is TGTGCCAGCAGCTTACTCGGGTCTTATCAGGGCTACACCTTC. Protein: CASSLLGSYQGYTF.

In this sample, this clone turned up once. The chain combines TRBV4-2 with TRBJ2-1; 13 positions agree with TRBD2. The CDR3 extends over 15 amino acids. The V and J ends lost 6 bases and 8 bases, in that order; junction bases with no gene match: 7. Germline-derived CDR1 and CDR2 are LGHNA and YNFKEQ. In DNA, the CDR3 is TGTGCCAGCAGGGCCGGGACTAGCGGGAAGGATGAGCAGTTCTTC. It encodes CASRAGTSGKDEQFF.